What follows are 22 T cell receptor beta chains derived from one specimen sequenced in a study of metastatic and nonmetastatic thyroid tumors. No patient received treatment before thyroid surgery. MiXCR re-clonotyped the PCR reads for TCRdb. The sample lists approximately 41,000 clones, 25% to 30% occurring once. Input material: blood. The receptors were sampled from a male donor with papillary thyroid cancer or a benign thyroid nodule (not recorded which). Some clones in this sample may be carry-over from other donors' samples.

The table lists this clone with a few counts. This sequence joins TRBV20-1 and TRBJ1-2; maybe TRBD1 (5 bases). The CDR3 contains 14 residues. Germline CDR1 and CDR2: DFQATT and SNEGSKA (reference sequence). Between the trimmed V and J ends, which lost 0 bases and 1 base, there was a span of 9 bases. CDR3 coding DNA: TGCAGTGCTAGAGACTGGGGGAGTAACTATGGCTACACCTTC. Translating gives CSARDWGSNYGYTF.

This clone was detected only a few times. The chain joins TRBV6-1 to TRBJ2-2, with D maybe TRBD1 (5 bases). This CDR3 comprises 15 residues. Trimming left V 4 bases short and J 1 base short, with 10 bases between. Germline V lookup: CDR1 MNHNS, CDR2 SASEGT. CDR3 region: CASSARVGNTGELFF. In DNA form, the CDR3 reads TGTGCCAGCAGTGCCAGGGTAGGGAACACCGGGGAGCTGTTTTTT.

The chain carries TRBV11-2 and TRBJ2-3; D uncertain. The ends were cut back, 2 bases at V and 5 bases at J, with 17 bases in the middle. The CDR3 is 16 amino acids. Germline CDR1 and CDR2: SGHAT and FQNNGV. The DNA of the CDR3 is TGTGCCAGCAGCTTACGGCGTCCCTTGCTGGGAGATACGCAGTATTTT. It is translated as CASSLRRPLLGDTQYF.

In its sample, this clone ranks as medium-sized. The chain carries TRBV12-3 or TRBV12-4 and TRBJ2-7; either TRBD1 or TRBD2 may supply D (5 bases each). The CDR3 is made up of 14 amino acids. The V and J ends lost 6 bases and 2 bases respectively, with 14 bases between them. The CDR3 coding sequence is TGTGCCAGCAGCCGGGGTGGGACGGCCTACGAGCAGTACTTC. Residues: CASSRGGTAYEQYF.

CDR3: CASSPMGTSGGTSSRSFF. The CDR3 region has the DNA TGTGCCAGCAGTCCCATGGGGACTAGCGGGGGCACCAGTTCCCGTTCGTTCTTC. The V gene is TRBV28, the J gene TRBJ2-1; TRBD2 matches at 14 bases. Germline V gene lookup returns CDR1 MDHEN and CDR2 SYDVKM. With V trimmed by 5 bases and J by 15 bases, 21 bases remained unmatched. The CDR3 spans 18 residues.

For this clone: The junction shows a germline mismatch at one end, possibly a read error. This rearrangement joins TRBV7-3 to TRBJ2-1, with unresolved D. Germline V gene data show CDR1 as SGHTA and CDR2 as FQGTGA. The CDR3 extends over 12 amino acids. CDR3 sequence reads: CASSFGRSVQFF. Written as DNA, the CDR3 is TGTGCCAGTAGCTTTGGGCGTTCGGTGCAGTTCTTC. Full variable domain (rest looked up from reference TRBV7-3 and TRBJ2-1): GAGVSQTPSNKVTEKGKYVELRCDPISGHTALYWYRQSLGQGPEFLIYFQGTGAADDSGLPNDRFFAVRPEGSVSTLKIQRTERGDSAVYLCASSFGRSVQFFGPGTRLTVL.

This rearrangement joins TRBV27 to TRBJ2-7, with D unclear. Germline V gene sequence: CDR1 MNHEY, CDR2 SMNVEV (reference sequence). The CDR3 loop spans 12 amino acids. Trimming left V 3 bases short and J 4 bases short, with 7 bases between. The CDR3 DNA reads TGTGCCAGCAGTTTGGACGGTTACGAGCAGTACTTC. Translation: CASSLDGYEQYF.

This clone was seen ten or more times. The chain recombines TRBV3-1 with TRBJ2-7, with D possibly called TRBD1 or TRBD2 (6 bases each). V was clipped by 0 bases and J by 4 bases, with 13 bases between them. CDR1 and CDR2 (germline): LGHDT, YNNKEL (reference sequence). The CDR3 consists of 15 residues. The CDR3 is CASSQDPGAGYEQYF. The CDR3 DNA is TGTGCCAGCAGCCAAGACCCGGGGGCAGGATACGAGCAGTACTTC.

The V gene is TRBV7-3, the J gene TRBJ1-4, with a tentative D call TRBD1 (6 bases). The CDR3 is 16 amino acids. The V end was cut by 5 bases, the J end by 3 bases, with 16 bases between. The germline gives CDR1 SGHTA, CDR2 FQGTGA. The DNA for the CDR3 is TGTGCCAGCAGCCTCACCCCCGGGACATCTAATGAAAAACTGTTTTTT. The encoded protein is CASSLTPGTSNEKLFF.

Note on this clone: The sample holds other DNA sequences that translate to the same CDR3. This chain connects TRBV2 to TRBJ2-3; the D gene is possibly TRBD2 (5 bases). Germline loops: CDR1 SNHLY, CDR2 FYNNEI. The CDR3 runs 13 residues. V was shortened by 6 bases and J by 1 base, with 8 bases between the two germline ends. The chain's CDR3 is CASSGLGTDTQYF. CDR3 DNA sequence: TGTGCCAGCAGCGGACTGGGCACAGATACGCAGTATTTT.

This chain uses TRBV11-2 with TRBJ2-7, with 8 bases that match TRBD1. This CDR3 contains 16 residues. V was clipped by 4 bases and J by 6 bases; unmatched bases: 14. The germline gives CDR1 SGHAT, CDR2 FQNNGV. The CDR3 DNA follows: TGTGCCAGCAGCTACTCAACCGGACAGGGACGGTCCGAGCAGTACTTC. It is translated as CASSYSTGQGRSEQYF.

V and J are TRBV12-3 or TRBV12-4 and TRBJ1-2; TRBD1 matches at 8 bases. The CDR3 extends over 18 amino acids. With 4 bases clipped from V and 1 base from J, the junction kept 14 bases outside the gene matches. CDR3 sequence: CASSSTTHDRGLNYGYTF. CDR3 nucleotide sequence: TGTGCCAGCAGTTCAACCACACACGACAGGGGACTTAACTATGGCTACACCTTC.

This clone was counted only a few times. This rearrangement joins TRBV28 to TRBJ1-6, with D possibly matching TRBD1 (5 bases). Deletions cut 3 bases from V and 1 base from J, with 7 bases between. Germline V gene lookup returns CDR1 MDHEN and CDR2 SYDVKM. The CDR3 contains 15 residues. The CDR3 protein is CASSLRGSYNSPLHF. The CDR3 coding sequence is TGTGCCAGCAGTTTGCGGGGGTCCTATAATTCACCCCTCCACTTT.

At least ten counts were recorded for this clone. This chain links TRBV20-1 with TRBJ1-3, with D hard to call. V lost 6 bases and J lost 8, with 11 bases in between. The CDR3 length is 11 residues. The germline CDR1 and CDR2 sequences are DFQATT and SNEGSKA (reference sequence). For the CDR3, the DNA is TGCAGTGCCCACAACCCCGACACCATATATTTT. Translated: CSAHNPDTIYF.

DNA of the CDR3: TGTGCCAGCAGCTTAGGGGGCTGGGGCCAGGAGCAGTACTTC. The encoded protein is CASSLGGWGQEQYF. The chain links TRBV11-3 to TRBJ2-7; a weak D match, TRBD1 (5 bases). V was clipped by 1 base and J by 7 bases, with 14 bases between them. Germline V gives CDR1 SGHNT, CDR2 YENEEA. CDR3 length equals 14 residues. Filled out from reference TRBV11-3 and TRBJ2-7, the complete variable domain reads EAGVVQSPRYKIIEKKQPVAFWCNPISGHNTLYWYLQNLGQGPELLIRYENEEAVDDSQLPKDRFSAERLKGVDSTLKIQPAELGDSAVYLCASSLGGWGQEQYFGPGTRLTVT.

Of note for this clone: A clone one base away is much larger, so this may be a read error. This same CDR3 is encoded by further DNA sequences in the sample. The J gene is TRBJ2-1, the V gene TRBV20-1; D may be TRBD2 (5 bases). V lost 2 bases and J 8 bases, leaving 10 bases between the germline ends. This CDR3 is 12 amino acids long. Germline assignment: CDR1 DFQATT and CDR2 SNEGSKA (reference sequence). The DNA of the CDR3 is TGCAGTGCTAGAAGGCTAGCACATGAGCAGTTCTTC. Protein product: CSARRLAHEQFF.

This clone was detected many times. The chain links TRBV29-1 to TRBJ2-1, with a tentative D call TRBD2 (6 bases). Trimming took 8 bases from V and 8 from J, leaving 22 bases between them. The CDR3 totals 14 residues. Germline assignment: CDR1 SQVTM and CDR2 ANQGSEA. The CDR3 coding sequence is TGCAGCTCGACGGGACTCCTTGTCGCGGATGAGCAGTTCTTC. Translating gives CSSTGLLVADEQFF.

Ten or more counts support this clone. The V gene is TRBV4-1, the J gene TRBJ1-5; a weak D match, TRBD1 (5 bases). The CDR3 sequence is 16 residues long. V lost 4 bases to trimming and J lost 0 bases, with 13 bases between them. Germline V CDR1 and CDR2: MGHRA, YSYEKL. The CDR3, as DNA: TGCGCCAGCAGCCGCAGTAGGGGAGGTAGCAATCAGCCCCAGCATTTT. Its translation: CASSRSRGGSNQPQHF.

This clone appeared many times. The chain carries TRBV4-2 and TRBJ2-1; no clear D. CDR3 length equals 15 residues. V was shortened by 0 bases and J by 6 bases, with 12 bases between the two germline ends. Germline V CDR1 and CDR2: LGHNA, YNFKEQ. CDR3 sequence: CASSQEMGSSNEQFF. The CDR3 DNA reads TGTGCCAGCAGCCAAGAGATGGGTAGCAGCAATGAGCAGTTCTTC.

The rearrangement links TRBV14 to TRBJ2-1; no firm D call. V was pared by 4 bases and J by 6 bases, with 16 bases between. The CDR3 runs to 15 residues. The V gene's germline CDR1 is SGHDN and CDR2 FVKESK. CDR3 coding DNA: TGTGCCAGCAGCCGGTTAGGTGGGGATGTCAATGAGCAGTTCTTC. Its translation: CASSRLGGDVNEQFF. Combining the CDR3 with reference TRBV14 and TRBJ2-1 gives the whole variable domain EAGVTQFPSHSVIEKGQTVTLRCDPISGHDNLYWYRRVMGKEIKFLLHFVKESKQDESGMPNNRFLAERTGGTYSTLKVQPAELEDSGVYFCASSRLGGDVNEQFFGPGTRLTVL.

Note on this clone: Relative to the germline gene, one junction end is altered; a read error may explain this. This chain connects TRBV7-2 to TRBJ2-7; unclear D gene. The CDR3 is 15 amino acids. Germline V gene sequence: CDR1 SGHTA, CDR2 FQGNSA. The DNA of the CDR3 is TGTGACAGCAGCAGGCTCGCAGGCCTCTCCTACGAGCAGTACTTC. Amino acid sequence: CDSSRLAGLSYEQYF. Using reference TRBV7-2 and TRBJ2-7 for the parts outside the CDR3, the full variable domain is GAGVSQSPSNKVTEKGKDVELRCDPISGHTALYWYRQSLGQGLEFLIYFQGNSAPDKSGLPSDRFSAERTGGSVSTLTIQRTQQEDSAVYLCDSSRLAGLSYEQYFGPGTRLTVT.

This chain joins TRBV6-1 and TRBJ1-2; 8 bases line up with TRBD1. From germline, CDR1 is MNHNS and CDR2 SASEGT. V trimming: 7 bases; J trimming: 4 bases; junction bases outside the gene matches: 5. The CDR3 runs 13 residues. CDR3 DNA: TGTGCCAGCACCGACAGGGGCGTCTATGGCTACACCTTC. Translated, it gives CASTDRGVYGYTF.